This T cell receptor (beta chain) is drawn from a study of control samples from healthy donors and cancer patients. Trimming took 0 bases from V and 5 from J; bases not matched to a gene: 7. CDR1 is MNHEY and CDR2 is SVGEGT in the germline V gene. The CDR3 spans 16 residues. Data came from immunoSEQ multiplex PCR; TCRdb stores just in-frame clones and leaves some out. Counted here are around 140,000 clones, approximately 93% occurring once; the ten biggest clones make up 4.5% to 6%. This sequence originates from a young man in good health. This chain connects TRBV6-2 or TRBV6-3 to TRBJ2-5; 9 positions match TRBD2. The sample was blood. The CDR3 DNA reads TGTGCCAGCAGTTACTCGACAGCGGGAGGATTTGAGACCCAGTACTTC. Translation gives CASSYSTAGGFETQYF.